Below, 29 T cell receptor beta chains from the same sample are listed, as sequenced in a study of molecular identifiers for immune sequencing clone quantification. MiXCR was run by TCRdb on the PCR reads, yielding one entry per CDR3 protein. The data show about 640,000 distinct CDR3 sequences, just under 20% seen once. The sequenced sample was naive CD8+ T cells from blood, with Jurkat cell RNA spiked in. Subset in this sample: FACS-sorted CD8+CD4-CCR7+CD45RA+ naive T cells. The receptors derive from a human donor in good health. Some libraries in this study had Jurkat cell RNA spiked in.

This clonotype was observed at least ten times. This chain connects TRBV20-1 to TRBJ2-7; 10 bases match TRBD1. CDR3 length: 17 amino acids. Per the germline V gene, CDR1 is DFQATT and CDR2 is SNEGSKA (reference sequence). The trim removed 0 bases at V and 4 bases at J, leaving 12 bases unmatched. The CDR3 spells CSARDRKGQGYEYEQYF. DNA for the CDR3: TGCAGTGCTAGAGATCGAAAGGGACAGGGGTATGAGTACGAGCAGTACTTC.

This clonotype has a count of ten or more. This chain joins TRBV24-1 and TRBJ1-1, with 8 bases that match TRBD1. The CDR3 has 13 amino acids. The germline V gene has CDR1 KGHDR and CDR2 SFDVKD. V gave up 3 bases and J gave up 7 bases; unmatched junction bases: 3. The DNA for the CDR3 is TGTGCCACCAGTGATCCTGGACAGGGTGAAGCTTTCTTT. The encoded protein is CATSDPGQGEAFF.

This clonotype has ten or more counts. The rearrangement joins TRBV6-1 to TRBJ2-7; tentative D call: TRBD1 (8 bases). Germline loops: CDR1 MNHNS, CDR2 SASEGT. The CDR3 contains 15 residues. The V gene lost 2 bases and the J gene lost 2 bases, with 13 bases spanning the gap. CDR3 in DNA: TGTGCCAGCAGTGAAACAGGGGGGGGTACCTACGAGCAGTACTTC. As protein: CASSETGGGTYEQYF.

As to this clonotype: A much larger clone is a single base away; this may be a read error. The J gene is TRBJ2-7, the V gene TRBV18; D call uncertain. This CDR3 has 14 residues. Germline CDR1 reads KGHSH; CDR2 reads LQKENI. The DNA of the CDR3 is TGTGTCAGCTCACCACCGCAGAGGTCCTACGAGCAGTACTTC. Translating gives CVSSPPQRSYEQYF.

Of note for this clonotype: At one end the junction does not follow the germline gene, possibly because of a read error. The gene calls are TRBV23-1 and TRBJ2-7, with TRBD1 matching 10 bases. TRBV23-1 is an ORF; its function is uncertain. The CDR3 sequence is 17 residues long. The CDR3 protein is CASSIQWRDRGFAEKYF. The CDR3 nucleotides are TGCGCCAGCAGCATCCAATGGAGGGACAGGGGATTTGCCGAGAAGTACTTC.

V usage is TRBV4-3 and J usage is TRBJ1-6, with 7 bases lining up with TRBD1. V was clipped by 2 bases and J by 11 bases; unmatched bases: 9. This CDR3 is built from 15 residues. CDR1 is LGHNA, CDR2 YSLEER, per germline. As DNA, the CDR3 is TGCGCCAGCAGCCAAATGACAGGGTTTTCTCCACCCCTCCACTTT. Residues: CASSQMTGFSPPLHF.

At least ten counts were recorded for this clonotype. This rearrangement joins TRBV18 to TRBJ2-7; no clear D. The CDR3 spans 13 residues. Germline V lookup: CDR1 KGHSH, CDR2 LQKENI. V gave up 1 base and J gave up 2 bases, with 6 bases separating them. Written as DNA, the CDR3 is TGTGCCAGCTCACCACGGGATGCCTACGAGCAGTACTTC. As protein: CASSPRDAYEQYF.

This clonotype was observed many times. This chain's CDR3 is CASRTGGSRSTEAFF. Written as DNA, the CDR3 is TGTGCCAGTAGGACAGGGGGGTCCAGAAGCACTGAAGCTTTCTTT. The V call is TRBV27, the J call TRBJ1-1; 10 nucleotides line up with TRBD1. From germline, CDR1 is MNHEY and CDR2 SMNVEV (reference sequence). Unmatched junction bases numbered 11, after V lost 9 bases and J lost 4 bases. The CDR3 totals 15 residues.

A few counts support this clonotype. The chain is built from TRBV28 and TRBJ2-2; 9 bases line up with TRBD2. Germline V lookup: CDR1 MDHEN, CDR2 SYDVKM. V dropped 5 bases and J dropped 1; count of bases not matched to a gene: 5. This CDR3 is 16 amino acids long. For the CDR3, the DNA is TGTGCCAGCAGTCTTAAAGCGGGAGGGAACACCGGGGAGCTGTTTTTT. It specifies CASSLKAGGNTGELFF.

This clonotype showed up many times. The chain uses TRBV5-5 and TRBJ1-1; the D is unclear. Trimming removed 1 base at V and 1 base at J, with 5 bases between. The CDR3 covers 13 residues. CDR1 and CDR2 (germline): SGHKS, YYEKEE (reference sequence). The CDR3 DNA is TGTGCCAGCAGCTTGTTTAAGAACACTGAAGCTTTCTTT. Amino acids: CASSLFKNTEAFF.

Comment on this clonotype: Given a much more abundant clone one base away, this may be a read error. V and J are TRBV20-1 and TRBJ2-5, with 12 bases fitting TRBD1. This CDR3 is built from 15 residues. J gave up 9 bases and V 2 bases, and 10 bases lay outside the gene matches. Germline V CDR1 and CDR2: DFQATT, SNEGSKA (reference sequence). The CDR3 loop is CSARNGTGGRNAQYF. In nucleotides, the CDR3 is TGCAGTGCTAGAAATGGGACAGGGGGCCGAAACGCCCAGTACTTC.

J is TRBJ2-1 and V is TRBV6-5; 10 bases align to TRBD1. Per the germline V gene, CDR1 is MNHEY and CDR2 is SVGAGI. The CDR3 is 16 amino acids. V shed 2 bases, J shed 5 bases, and the junction held 6 bases outside the gene matches. Written as DNA, the CDR3 is TGTGCCAGCAGTTACGAAGGGACAGGGGTGGACAATGAGCAGTTCTTC. Translated: CASSYEGTGVDNEQFF.

The chain joins TRBV12-3 or TRBV12-4 to TRBJ2-5, with TRBD2 identical over 11 bases. V lost 5 bases and J lost 3; bases outside the gene matches: 2. This CDR3 spans 14 amino acids. The DNA of the CDR3 is TGTGCCAGCAGTAAGGGACTAGCGGAAGAGACCCAGTACTTC. It specifies CASSKGLAEETQYF.

This clonotype has ten or more counts. The chain has TRBV4-3 and TRBJ1-3, with D hard to call. The V gene's germline CDR1 is LGHNA and CDR2 YSLEER. The CDR3 has 17 amino acids. V lost 0 bases, J lost 0 bases, and 12 bases lay in between. The CDR3 reads CASSQDHLGSSGNTIYF. CDR3 DNA: TGCGCCAGCAGCCAAGATCACCTCGGCAGCTCTGGAAACACCATATATTTT.

This clonotype was picked up many times. V usage is TRBV6-5 and J usage is TRBJ2-2, with D unresolved. Trimming stripped 4 bases from V and 5 bases from J, with 5 bases between. CDR1 is MNHEY and CDR2 is SVGAGI in the germline V gene. This CDR3 is built from 12 residues. The CDR3 coding sequence is TGTGCCAGCAGTTTTAAAACCGGGGAGCTGTTTTTT. Amino acids: CASSFKTGELFF.

About this clonotype itself: A much more abundant neighbour one base away suggests this may be a read error. The CDR3 reads CASAELDRDNQPQHF. In nucleotides, the CDR3 is TGTGCCAGCGCGGAGCTTGACAGGGACAATCAGCCCCAGCATTTT. This chain links TRBV6-1 with TRBJ1-5, with 7 bases that match TRBD1. J gave up 3 bases and V 8 bases, and 10 bases lay outside the gene matches. The CDR3 contains 15 residues. Germline lookup yields CDR1 MNHNS and CDR2 SASEGT.

The sample holds one count of this clonotype. A junction end diverges from the germline sequence, so it may reflect a read error. The rearrangement joins TRBV4-3 to TRBJ2-1; D remains ambiguous. Germline V gene data show CDR1 as LGHNA and CDR2 as YSLEER. The CDR3 has 17 amino acids. CDR3 amino acids: CASSQDTMLSSHNEQFF. As DNA, the CDR3 is TGCGCCAGCAGCCAAGATACGATGCTTAGCTCCCACAATGAGCAGTTCTTC.

This clonotype showed up just a few times. The chain is built from TRBV27 and TRBJ2-3; maybe TRBD2 (6 bases). This CDR3 is built from 19 residues. Germline V gene sequence: CDR1 MNHEY, CDR2 SMNVEV (reference sequence). V was pared by 8 bases and J by 6 bases, with 33 bases between. The CDR3 reads CASRGLSETAQTPPDTQYF. CDR3 sequence (DNA): TGTGCCAGCCGGGGACTCTCCGAAACGGCCCAAACCCCACCGGATACGCAGTATTTT.

The chain couples TRBV2 to TRBJ2-7; TRBD1 is a possible D gene (5 bases). V gave up 7 bases and J gave up 7 bases, with 17 bases separating them. The CDR3 has 13 residues. Germline loops: CDR1 SNHLY, CDR2 FYNNEI. The CDR3 nucleotides read TGTGCCAGCACCGAAGGGGCAGTTTATGAGCAGTACTTC. Protein sequence: CASTEGAVYEQYF.

In its sample, this clonotype was seen many times. The CDR3 sequence: CASSGGYQETQYF. The CDR3 DNA follows: TGTGCCAGCTCGGGGGGGTACCAAGAGACCCAGTACTTC. The chain recombines TRBV12-3 or TRBV12-4 with TRBJ2-5, with TRBD2 matching over 8 bases. With 8 bases clipped from V and 0 bases from J, the junction kept 2 bases outside the gene matches. The CDR3 contains 13 residues.

This clonotype occurred many times. The V and J genes are TRBV4-3 and TRBJ1-6; D gene ambiguous. Germline lookup yields CDR1 LGHNA and CDR2 YSLEER. V was trimmed by 0 bases and J by 8 bases, leaving 14 bases between them. This CDR3 is built from 16 residues. DNA of the CDR3: TGCGCCAGCAGCCAAGATCGAAGTTCCGGGTATTCACCCCTCCACTTT. Protein sequence: CASSQDRSSGYSPLHF.

To note about this clonotype: A much more abundant neighbour one base away suggests this may be a read error. The V gene is TRBV20-1, the J gene TRBJ1-1; D is perhaps TRBD1 (6 bases). The germline V and J ends were trimmed by 7 bases and 6 bases, with 12 bases remaining between them. The CDR3 contains 11 residues. The germline V gene encodes CDR1 DFQATT and CDR2 SNEGSKA (reference sequence). In DNA, the CDR3 is TGCAGTGTGGGGGCAGGGGCTGAAGCTTTCTTT. Its translation is CSVGAGAEAFF.

This clonotype was counted many times. This rearrangement joins TRBV20-1 to TRBJ2-7; D call uncertain. The V gene lost 0 bases and the J gene lost 3 bases, with 15 bases spanning the gap. Germline V CDR1 and CDR2: DFQATT, SNEGSKA (reference sequence). This CDR3 comprises 15 residues. CDR3 protein: CSARDLAGLIYEQYF. CDR3 bases: TGCAGTGCTAGAGATCTTGCCGGATTAATCTACGAGCAGTACTTC.

This clonotype occurred many times. This chain links TRBV10-2 with TRBJ2-3; no definite D call. The CDR3 sequence is 14 residues long. Trimming took off 0 bases at V and 5 bases at J, with 9 bases between the two ends. In germline, CDR1 is WSHSY, CDR2 SAAADI. CDR3 protein: CASSESDGRDTQYF. CDR3 sequence (DNA): TGCGCCAGCAGTGAGTCGGATGGGCGAGATACGCAGTATTTT.

This clonotype was counted ten times or more. The rearrangement links TRBV24-1 to TRBJ2-2; D unclear. From germline, CDR1 is KGHDR and CDR2 SFDVKD. Deletions cut 9 bases from V and 2 bases from J, with 9 bases between. This CDR3 region has 13 residues. The CDR3 loop is CATEATNTGELFF. The CDR3 DNA reads as TGTGCCACCGAAGCCACCAACACCGGGGAGCTGTTTTTT.

This clonotype occurred many times. The V call is TRBV28, the J call TRBJ2-5; D remains unclear. The CDR3 is made up of 13 amino acids. Trimming left V 5 bases short and J 4 bases short, with 11 bases between. Germline CDR1 reads MDHEN; CDR2 reads SYDVKM. For the CDR3, the DNA is TGTGCCAGCAGTCCCCTGGGCAGAGAGACCCAGTACTTC. Translating gives CASSPLGRETQYF. The full variable domain, its missing parts supplied by reference TRBV28 and TRBJ2-5, is DVKVTQSSRYLVKRTGEKVFLECVQDMDHENMFWYRQDPGLGLRLIYFSYDVKMKEKGDIPEGYSVSREKKERFSLILESASTNQTSMYLCASSPLGRETQYFGPGTRLLVL.

This clonotype was detected ten times or more. V gene TRBV4-3 combines with J gene TRBJ2-5, with a weak D call TRBD2 (6 bases). This CDR3 spans 18 amino acids. V lost 0 bases and J lost 0, with 17 bases in between. Germline CDR1 reads LGHNA; CDR2 reads YSLEER. Here the CDR3 DNA reads TGCGCCAGCAGCCAAGATATCGCTAGCGAGAAGTACCAAGAGACCCAGTACTTC. This sequence encodes CASSQDIASEKYQETQYF.

With respect to this clonotype: This may stem from a read error, because a much larger clone lies one nucleotide away. V and J are TRBV27 and TRBJ1-1; a weak D match, TRBD1 (6 bases). V lost 8 bases, J lost 0 bases, and 13 bases lay in between. CDR3 size: 14 residues. Per the germline V gene, CDR1 is MNHEY and CDR2 is SMNVEV (reference sequence). The CDR3 here is CASRQEFVNTEAFF. The CDR3 DNA follows: TGTGCCAGCCGACAGGAGTTCGTGAACACTGAAGCTTTCTTT.

This clonotype was seen ten or more times. The V call is TRBV29-1, the J call TRBJ2-7, with 7 bases fitting TRBD2. Germline V gene data show CDR1 as SQVTM and CDR2 as ANQGSEA. The CDR3 length is 15 residues. V dropped 0 bases and J dropped 0; count of bases not matched to a gene: 5. The CDR3 DNA reads as TGCAGCGTTGAAGATCCGAGGGAGGGCTCCTACGAGCAGTACTTC. Residues: CSVEDPREGSYEQYF.